The 25 T cell receptor beta chains listed next were all sequenced from one sample in a study of cytomegalovirus exposure and HLA in healthy donors. PCR employed 60 Vbeta and 13 Jbeta primers. Method: immunoSEQ multiplex PCR; TCRdb's copy keeps in-frame clones and lacks some. The sample includes more than 30,000 clones. Sequenced material: PBMCs. Receptors were obtained from a man aged 35 to 55 in good health and CMV-seropositive.

The chain joins TRBV27 to TRBJ2-7; TRBD2 agrees at 11 bases. CDR3 size: 17 residues. V shed 0 bases, J shed 6 bases, and the junction held 10 bases outside the gene matches. Germline V lookup: CDR1 MNHEY, CDR2 SMNVEV (reference sequence). The CDR3 is CASSLSILSGRASEQYF. CDR3 DNA sequence: TGTGCCAGCAGTTTATCGATCCTTAGCGGGAGGGCCAGCGAGCAGTACTTC.

The rearrangement uses TRBV7-2 and TRBJ2-3; possibly TRBD1 for D (5 bases). Germline-derived CDR1 and CDR2 are SGHTA and FQGNSA. This CDR3 region has 14 residues. The germline V and J ends were trimmed by 5 bases and 4 bases, with 13 bases remaining between them. The CDR3 nucleotides read TGTGCCAGCAGCACCCCGACAGCCGCAGATACGCAGTATTTT. Translated: CASSTPTAADTQYF.

The gene calls are TRBV5-1 and TRBJ1-1; no definite D call. The CDR3 consists of 17 residues. Deletions cut 5 bases from V and 5 bases from J, with 25 bases between. Germline values: CDR1 SGHRS, CDR2 YFSETQ. The DNA for the CDR3 is TGCGCCAGCAGTTTCCGCCGGGGTCCAACCCGAAGTACTGAAGCTTTCTTT. This translates into CASSFRRGPTRSTEAFF.

CDR3 in amino acids: CASSWGQTGSRHEQYF. CDR3 DNA sequence: TGCGCCAGCAGCTGGGGACAGACAGGATCTCGACACGAGCAGTACTTC. The rearrangement joins TRBV5-1 to TRBJ2-7, with 7 nucleotides matching TRBD1. Losses at the gene ends were 3 bases for V and 5 bases for J; bases not matched to a gene: 14. The CDR3 length is 16 residues. Germline lookup yields CDR1 SGHRS and CDR2 YFSETQ.

The V gene is TRBV6-4, the J gene TRBJ2-3, with TRBD2 matching 7 bases. The CDR3 loop spans 15 amino acids. Trimming cost V 6 bases and J 5 bases; bases outside gene matches: 11. The germline V gene has CDR1 MRHNA and CDR2 SNTAGT. The CDR3 bases are TGTGCCAGCAGCCCTAGCGGTTCCAGGAGAGATACGCAGTATTTT. It is translated as CASSPSGSRRDTQYF.

The gene calls are TRBV5-6 and TRBJ2-1; 8 nucleotides line up with TRBD2. V trimming: 4 bases; J trimming: 6 bases; junction bases outside the gene matches: 9. Per the germline V gene, CDR1 is SGHDT and CDR2 is YYEEEE. CDR3 size: 15 residues. CDR3 residues: CASSRVASGPNEQFF. Here the CDR3 DNA reads TGTGCCAGCAGCCGGGTGGCTAGCGGGCCCAATGAGCAGTTCTTC.

The gene calls are TRBV30 and TRBJ2-5; tentative D call: TRBD2 (5 bases). The J call may be faulty, since TRBJ2-7 better matches the DNA end. CDR1 is GTSNPN and CDR2 is SVGIG in the germline V gene (reference sequence). The CDR3 extends over 13 amino acids. The CDR3 is CAWSPGSFYEQYF. DNA of the CDR3: TGTGCCTGGAGCCCGGGGTCCTTCTACGAGCAGTACTTC.

The chain links TRBV19 to TRBJ1-4; D gene uncertain. This CDR3 has 16 amino acids. The V end lost 3 bases, the J end lost 8 bases, and 19 bases lay between the germline ends. Germline V gives CDR1 LNHDA, CDR2 SQIVND (reference sequence). Here the CDR3 reads CASSMATLGGGEKLFF. CDR3 DNA sequence: TGTGCCAGTAGTATGGCCACCCTCGGAGGAGGCGAAAAACTGTTTTTT.

A remark on this clone: Distinct nucleotide sequences in the sample also encode this CDR3. The chain joins TRBV5-4 to TRBJ1-1, with 7 nucleotides matching TRBD1. V shed 0 bases and J 4 bases; nucleotides not matched to a gene: 6. Germline-derived CDR1 and CDR2 are SGHNT and YYREEE (reference sequence). The CDR3 runs to 15 residues. This chain's CDR3 is CASSLDTGASTEAFF. In DNA form, the CDR3 reads TGTGCCAGCAGCTTGGATACAGGGGCGAGCACTGAAGCTTTCTTT.

The gene calls are TRBV9 and TRBJ2-1, with 8 bases aligning to TRBD1. The CDR3 covers 17 residues. The V segment lost 4 bases and the J segment 6 bases; nucleotides outside the gene matches: 15. The germline V gene has CDR1 SGDLS and CDR2 YYNGEE. The CDR3 reads CASSSPQDREDINEQFF. The CDR3 DNA reads as TGTGCCAGCAGCTCACCCCAGGACAGGGAAGATATCAATGAGCAGTTCTTC.

The genes are TRBV19 and TRBJ1-1; D is perhaps TRBD1 (6 bases). The V gene lost 2 bases and the J gene lost 7 bases, with 20 bases spanning the gap. Germline CDR1 LNHDA, CDR2 SQIVND (reference sequence). The CDR3 totals 16 residues. CDR3 nucleotides: TGTGCCAGTAGTATAATGAGGGCAGGGGACCTCGGTGAAGCTTTCTTT. This sequence encodes CASSIMRAGDLGEAFF. Supplemented by reference TRBV19 and TRBJ1-1, the full variable domain reads DGGITQSPKYLFRKEGQNVTLSCEQNLNHDAMYWYRQDPGQGLRLIYYSQIVNDFQKGDIAEGYSVSREKKESFPLTVTSAQKNPTAFYLCASSIMRAGDLGEAFFGQGTRLTVV.

This chain connects TRBV5-1 to TRBJ2-5; possibly TRBD1 for D (5 bases). Trimming cost V 4 bases and J 5 bases, with 15 bases left between them. Germline V lookup: CDR1 SGHRS, CDR2 YFSETQ. This CDR3 has 14 residues. Written as DNA, the CDR3 is TGCGCCAGCAGCACCCTACAGGCTACGGAGACCCAGTACTTC. It encodes CASSTLQATETQYF. The variable domain in full, completed from reference TRBV5-1 and TRBJ2-5, reads KAGVTQTPRYLIKTRGQQVTLSCSPISGHRSVSWYQQTPGQGLQFLFEYFSETQRNKGNFPGRFSGRQFSNSRSEMNVSTLELGDSALYLCASSTLQATETQYFGPGTRLLVL.

The V call is TRBV29-1, the J call TRBJ2-7, with 8 bases that match TRBD1. J lost 0 bases, V lost 7 bases, and 11 bases had no gene match. This CDR3 is built from 15 residues. In germline, CDR1 is SQVTM, CDR2 ANQGSEA. CDR3 residues: CSANLGQGFSYEQYF. CDR3 bases: TGCAGCGCTAACCTAGGACAGGGTTTCTCCTACGAGCAGTACTTC.

This chain uses TRBV19 with TRBJ2-2; D not certain. V was trimmed by 4 bases and J by 2 bases, leaving 14 bases between them. The V gene's germline CDR1 is LNHDA and CDR2 SQIVND (reference sequence). The CDR3 is made up of 16 amino acids. CDR3 protein: CASSRANSANTGELFF. As DNA, the CDR3 is TGTGCCAGTAGTAGGGCTAATTCCGCAAACACCGGGGAGCTGTTTTTT.

J is TRBJ2-5 and V is TRBV7-3; 11 nucleotides agree with TRBD1. V shed 4 bases, J shed 4 bases, and the junction held 2 bases outside the gene matches. There are 14 residues in the CDR3. The germline V gene has CDR1 SGHTA and CDR2 FQGTGA. The CDR3 coding sequence is TGTGCCAGCAGCTCCGGGACAGGGGGAGAGACCCAGTACTTC. Amino acid sequence: CASSSGTGGETQYF.

The chain has TRBV5-7 and TRBJ2-7; weak D call: TRBD1 (6 bases). TRBV5-7 is an ORF, and what it does is uncertain. The CDR3 extends over 16 amino acids. V was clipped by 4 bases and J by 0 bases, with 17 bases between them. The CDR3 DNA sequence: TGTGCCAGCAGCAGCGTTGGGACACTCTTCTCCTACGAGCAGTACTTC. Protein sequence: CASSSVGTLFSYEQYF.

V gene TRBV2 combines with J gene TRBJ2-5; D may be TRBD2 (6 bases). The J call may not be correct, given that the DNA end is closer to TRBJ2-7. This CDR3 spans 14 amino acids. CDR1 is SNHLY, CDR2 FYNNEI, per germline. The CDR3 nucleotides are TGTGCCAGCCCTCGGCGGGACCAATCTCTCGAGCAGTACTTC. Protein: CASPRRDQSLEQYF.

V and J are TRBV28 and TRBJ2-4; 7 bases align to TRBD2. With 5 bases clipped from V and 1 base from J, the junction kept 8 bases outside the gene matches. This CDR3 has 16 amino acids. Per germline, CDR1 MDHEN and CDR2 SYDVKM. The CDR3 sequence: CASSPRLAVAKNIQYF. The CDR3 region has the DNA TGTGCCAGCAGTCCGAGACTAGCAGTGGCCAAAAACATTCAGTACTTC.

This rearrangement joins TRBV5-1 to TRBJ2-2; 9 bases fit TRBD2. This CDR3 contains 15 residues. V was pared by 6 bases and J by 0 bases, with 3 bases of the junction left unmatched. CDR1 is SGHRS and CDR2 is YFSETQ in the germline V gene. DNA of the CDR3: TGCGCCAGCACAGGACTAGCGACGAACACCGGGGAGCTGTTTTTT. This translates into CASTGLATNTGELFF.

J is TRBJ1-4 and V is TRBV23-1; perhaps TRBD1 as D (5 bases). TRBV23-1 has ORF status, its function being uncertain. The CDR3 extends over 17 amino acids. V lost 0 bases and J lost 0, with 11 bases in between. The CDR3 here is CASSQSGGFTTNEKLFF. The DNA of the CDR3 is TGCGCCAGCAGTCAATCGGGGGGGTTCACAACTAATGAAAAACTGTTTTTT.

This chain joins TRBV5-1 and TRBJ1-1; D unclear. The germline gives CDR1 SGHRS, CDR2 YFSETQ. Between the trimmed V and J ends, which lost 4 bases and 0 bases, there was a span of 13 bases. The CDR3 runs 15 residues. CDR3: CASSDGLEVNTEAFF. The CDR3 DNA sequence: TGCGCCAGCAGCGATGGACTAGAGGTGAACACTGAAGCTTTCTTT.

The chain carries TRBV9 and TRBJ2-1; D is perhaps TRBD2 (6 bases). Trimming removed 3 bases from V and 5 bases from J, with 15 bases in between. Germline V gives CDR1 SGDLS, CDR2 YYNGEE. The CDR3 is 15 residues long. CDR3: CASSAGLSEHNEQFF. The DNA of the CDR3 is TGTGCCAGCAGCGCGGGACTCTCTGAGCACAATGAGCAGTTCTTC.

The chain is built from TRBV29-1 and TRBJ2-1; 8 bases match TRBD2. The V segment lost 2 bases and the J segment 7 bases; nucleotides outside the gene matches: 4. CDR3 length: 13 amino acids. The germline V gene encodes CDR1 SQVTM and CDR2 ANQGSEA. In DNA form, the CDR3 reads TGCAGCGTTGAAAGCGGGAGCCAGAATGAGCAGTTCTTC. Its protein is CSVESGSQNEQFF.

The chain combines TRBV5-5 with TRBJ2-1; D is perhaps TRBD2 (6 bases). Germline V gene data show CDR1 as SGHKS and CDR2 as YYEKEE (reference sequence). The CDR3 runs 15 residues. V was cut by 4 bases and J by 5 bases, with 16 bases left in between. The CDR3 here is CASSPGPRRDNEQFF. The CDR3 nucleotides are TGTGCCAGCAGCCCCGGGCCCAGGAGGGACAATGAGCAGTTCTTC. Combining the CDR3 with reference TRBV5-5 and TRBJ2-1 gives the whole variable domain DAGVTQSPTHLIKTRGQQVTLRCSPISGHKSVSWYQQVLGQGPQFIFQYYEKEERGRGNFPDRFSARQFPNYSSELNVNALLLGDSALYLCASSPGPRRDNEQFFGPGTRLTVL.

The rearrangement uses TRBV7-6 and TRBJ1-4; D is unresolved. Looked up from germline, CDR1 is SGHVS and CDR2 is FNYEAQ. The CDR3 is 15 amino acids. V shed 1 base and J shed 0 bases, with 6 bases lying between them. CDR3 protein: CASSLEPATNEKLFF. CDR3 bases: TGTGCCAGCAGCTTAGAGCCGGCAACTAATGAAAAACTGTTTTTT.